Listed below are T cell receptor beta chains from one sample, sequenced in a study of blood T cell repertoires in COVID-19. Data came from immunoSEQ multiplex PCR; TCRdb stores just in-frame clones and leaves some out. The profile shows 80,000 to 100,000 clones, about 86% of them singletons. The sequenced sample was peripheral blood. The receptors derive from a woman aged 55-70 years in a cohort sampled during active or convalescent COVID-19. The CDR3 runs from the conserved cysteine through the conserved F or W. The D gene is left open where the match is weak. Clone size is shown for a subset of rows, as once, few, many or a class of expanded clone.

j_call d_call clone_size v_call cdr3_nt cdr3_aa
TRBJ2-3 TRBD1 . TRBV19 TGTGCCAGTGGACAGGGGGCAGATACGCAGTATTTT CASGQGADTQYF
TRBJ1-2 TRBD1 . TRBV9 TGTGCCAGCAGCTCAGGACAGGGGGCTAACTATGGCTACACCTTC CASSSGQGANYGYTF
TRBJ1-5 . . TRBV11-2 TGTGCCAGCAGCTTAGATCGGAGCCTCAATCAGCCCCAGCATTTT CASSLDRSLNQPQHF
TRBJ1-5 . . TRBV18 TGTGCCAGCTCACCCTTCGACGGCGGCGGACAGCCCCAGCATTTT CASSPFDGGGQPQHF
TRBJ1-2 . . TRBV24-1 TGTGCCACCCAAGAGGCTGAACATGGCTACACCTTC CATQEAEHGYTF
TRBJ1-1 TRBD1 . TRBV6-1 TGTGCCAGCAGTGAAGCGCGTGGGGACAGTGGGAACACTGAAGCTTTCTTT CASSEARGDSGNTEAFF
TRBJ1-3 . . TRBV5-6 TGTGCCAGCAGCTTGCTCGGCTCTGGAAACACCATATATTTT CASSLLGSGNTIYF
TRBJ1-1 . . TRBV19 TGTGCCAGTACTCTCCGACGGGGTATGAACACTGAAGCTTTCTTT CASTLRRGMNTEAFF
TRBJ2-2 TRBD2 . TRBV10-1 TGCGCCAGCAGTGGGACTAGCGGGAGGCCTCCGAACACCGGGGAGCTGTTTTTT CASSGTSGRPPNTGELFF
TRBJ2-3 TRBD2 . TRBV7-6 TGTGCCAGCAGCCTCTTTTCGGGGGGGTTCACAGATACGCAGTATTTT CASSLFSGGFTDTQYF
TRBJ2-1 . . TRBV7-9 TGTGCCAGCAGCTTGGCGGCGGGGGCGCTTGAGCAGTTCTTC CASSLAAGALEQFF
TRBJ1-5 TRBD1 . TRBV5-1 TGCGCCAGCAGCCCGGGGACAGTAGATCAGCCCCAGCATTTT CASSPGTVDQPQHF
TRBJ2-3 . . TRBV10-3 TGTGCCATCAGTGAGGGGAGGAGCACAGATACGCAGTATTTT CAISEGRSTDTQYF
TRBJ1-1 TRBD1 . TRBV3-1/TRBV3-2 TGTGCCAGCAGCCAAGATAGAGGGACAGGGGGTTGGAACACTGAAGCTTTCTTT CASSQDRGTGGWNTEAFF
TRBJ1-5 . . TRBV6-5 TGTGCCAGCAGGGGGCAGTTTAGCAATCAGCCCCAGCATTTT CASRGQFSNQPQHF
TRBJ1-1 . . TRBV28 TGTGCCAGCAGGAAAGGACAGTTGAACACTGAAGCTTTCTTT CASRKGQLNTEAFF
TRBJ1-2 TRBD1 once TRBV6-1 TGTGCCAGCAGTGAAAATAGGGGGCAGGGACTCCGCTATGGCTACACCTTC CASSENRGQGLRYGYTF